One and the same sample provided the 24 T cell receptor beta chains below, sequenced in a study of blood T cell repertoires in COVID-19. TCRdb's table, derived via immunoSEQ multiplex PCR, lists solely in-frame clones and lacks some. Of about 400,000 clones in the sample, about 85% are singletons; the top ten hold roughly 1.9%. The sample consisted of PBMCs or T cells enriched from blood (not recorded which). These receptors originate from a woman younger than 30 with acute COVID-19.

This chain links TRBV6-4 with TRBJ1-4, with D unclear. CDR1 is MRHNA and CDR2 is SNTAGT in the germline V gene. The CDR3 consists of 14 residues. Between the trimmed V and J ends, which lost 4 bases and 7 bases, there was a span of 13 bases. The CDR3 reads CASSAWTSVEKLFF. The CDR3 coding sequence is TGTGCCAGCAGTGCCTGGACTTCGGTTGAAAAACTGTTTTTT.

The CDR3 protein is CASGGLAGGTDTQYF. Here the CDR3 DNA reads TGTGCCAGCGGAGGGCTAGCGGGGGGCACAGATACGCAGTATTTT. The chain has TRBV6-5 and TRBJ2-3, with 10 nucleotides matching TRBD2. V was clipped by 8 bases and J by 1 base; unmatched bases: 6. CDR3 length equals 15 residues. Germline values: CDR1 MNHEY, CDR2 SVGAGI.

The rearrangement links TRBV14 to TRBJ2-4; tentative D call: TRBD2 (7 bases). With 4 bases removed from V and 6 bases from J, the gap between germline ends came to 13 bases. CDR3 length equals 14 residues. The germline CDR1 and CDR2 sequences are SGHDN and FVKESK. CDR3 bases: TGTGCCAGCAGCCTCTCGGGGGGCCGAAACATTCAGTACTTC. Translation: CASSLSGGRNIQYF.

J is TRBJ1-1 and V is TRBV6-5; D remains ambiguous. This CDR3 spans 11 amino acids. The V gene lost 4 bases and the J gene lost 8 bases, with 8 bases spanning the gap. Germline V gene data show CDR1 as MNHEY and CDR2 as SVGAGI. The CDR3 coding sequence is TGTGCCAGCAGTTTGTCAGGAGAAGCTTTCTTT. Protein: CASSLSGEAFF.

This chain uses TRBV5-8 with TRBJ2-3; the match to TRBD2 covers 12 bases. Germline V lookup: CDR1 SGHTS, CDR2 YDEGEE. J gave up 11 bases and V 2 bases, and 9 bases lay outside the gene matches. This CDR3 comprises 15 residues. The CDR3 bases are TGTGCCAGCAGCTTTTTGCTAGCGGGGGGGCATGGGCAGTATTTT. Translating it yields CASSFLLAGGHGQYF.

The chain uses TRBV30 and TRBJ1-1; 12 nucleotides line up with TRBD1. The germline V gene encodes CDR1 GTSNPN and CDR2 SVGIG (reference sequence). The junction had 1 base not matched to a gene; V was cut back by 0 bases and J by 2 bases. The CDR3 loop spans 15 amino acids. CDR3 bases: TGTGCCTGGAGTGTCGGGACAGGGGGCAACACTGAAGCTTTCTTT. Translating gives CAWSVGTGGNTEAFF.

On this clone itself: This sample includes further DNA sequences coding for the same CDR3. The V call is TRBV10-3, the J call TRBJ1-5, with TRBD1 matching over 7 bases. Germline V gives CDR1 ENHRY, CDR2 SYGVKD. This CDR3 has 14 amino acids. With 0 bases clipped from V and 4 bases from J, the junction kept 0 bases outside the gene matches. The CDR3 spells CAISESTGNQPQHF. CDR3 nucleotide sequence: TGTGCCATCAGTGAGTCGACAGGGAATCAGCCCCAGCATTTT.

V is TRBV14 and J is TRBJ2-2; D unresolved. V lost 4 bases, J lost 3 bases, and 9 bases lay in between. The CDR3 is 14 amino acids. Germline CDR1 is SGHDN and CDR2 is FVKESK. The CDR3 sequence is CASSPRLHTGELFF. The CDR3 nucleotides are TGTGCCAGCAGCCCACGACTCCACACCGGGGAGCTGTTTTTT.

This clone was recorded only once. V is TRBV5-1 and J is TRBJ1-4, with no clear D. Germline V lookup: CDR1 SGHRS, CDR2 YFSETQ. V lost 8 bases, J lost 2 bases, and 16 bases lay in between. The CDR3 has 15 residues. CDR3 loop: CASTMEGFTNEKLFF. The CDR3 DNA reads as TGCGCCAGTACGATGGAGGGTTTCACTAATGAAAAACTGTTTTTT.

V gene TRBV7-2 combines with J gene TRBJ2-1, with D possibly TRBD1 on 6 matching bases. The CDR3 contains 15 residues. The germline V gene has CDR1 SGHTA and CDR2 FQGNSA. The germline V and J ends were trimmed by 1 base and 3 bases, with 10 bases remaining between them. CDR3 in DNA: TGTGCCAGCAGCTTAGACCCGGGACACTACAATGAGCAGTTCTTC. Residues: CASSLDPGHYNEQFF.

The chain links TRBV10-3 to TRBJ2-2, with D uncertain. Trimming left V 0 bases short and J 0 bases short, with 8 bases between. The CDR3 sequence is 16 residues long. CDR1 and CDR2 from the germline V gene are ENHRY and SYGVKD. The CDR3 sequence is CAISESRTSNTGELFF. For the CDR3, the DNA is TGTGCCATCAGTGAGTCCCGCACTTCGAACACCGGGGAGCTGTTTTTT.

CDR3 protein: CASSLTLRLENYGYTF. CDR3 sequence (DNA): TGTGCCAGCAGTTTAACCCTTCGTCTGGAGAACTATGGCTACACCTTC. The chain recombines TRBV28 with TRBJ1-2; no reliable D call. V lost 2 bases and J 2 bases, leaving 15 bases between the germline ends. Per the germline V gene, CDR1 is MDHEN and CDR2 is SYDVKM. The CDR3 is 16 residues long.

In regard to this clone: The same CDR3 arises from other DNA sequences in this sample as well. V usage is TRBV3-1 (or the pseudogene TRBV3-2) and J usage is TRBJ1-1; D is ambiguous. Germline loops: CDR1 LGHDT, CDR2 YNNKEL (reference sequence). V was cut by 1 base and J by 1 base, with 7 bases left in between. CDR3 length: 14 amino acids. The CDR3 bases are TGTGCCAGCAGCCAAGGCCATAGGAACACTGAAGCTTTCTTT. It is translated as CASSQGHRNTEAFF.

The chain combines TRBV5-5 with TRBJ2-1; 11 nucleotides align to TRBD2. V gave up 0 bases and J gave up 5 bases; unmatched junction bases: 10. The germline CDR1 and CDR2 sequences are SGHKS and YYEKEE (reference sequence). CDR3 length: 18 residues. The CDR3 coding sequence is TGTGCCAGCAGCTTGGGATTTATCCTAGCGGGAGGACACAATGAGCAGTTCTTC. As protein: CASSLGFILAGGHNEQFF.

V is TRBV27 and J is TRBJ2-1; TRBD2 agrees at 11 bases. The CDR3 runs 16 residues. Germline loops: CDR1 MNHEY, CDR2 SMNVEV (reference sequence). The ends lost 4 bases at V and 8 bases at J; junction bases unmatched: 10. CDR3 residues: CASSYQRLAGNHEQFF. The CDR3 DNA reads TGTGCCAGCAGTTATCAAAGACTAGCGGGAAACCATGAGCAGTTCTTC.

The chain joins TRBV28 to TRBJ2-5; no clear D gene. V gave up 8 bases and J gave up 1 base, with 8 bases separating them. This CDR3 spans 12 amino acids. CDR1 and CDR2 (germline): MDHEN, SYDVKM. The CDR3 sequence: CASSSIQETQYF. CDR3 in DNA: TGTGCCAGCTCAAGCATCCAAGAGACCCAGTACTTC.

The rearrangement uses TRBV19 and TRBJ2-1; 10 bases match TRBD1. V shed 5 bases, J shed 4 bases, and the junction held 5 bases outside the gene matches. The CDR3 totals 15 residues. Per germline, CDR1 LNHDA and CDR2 SQIVND (reference sequence). The CDR3 region is CASSQDRGAYNEQFF. In DNA, the CDR3 is TGTGCCAGTAGTCAGGACAGGGGGGCATACAATGAGCAGTTCTTC.

This rearrangement joins TRBV7-2 to TRBJ1-5, with a possible D match to TRBD1 (5 bases). Trimming pared 6 bases from V and 2 bases from J, leaving 11 bases between. CDR1 is SGHTA and CDR2 is FQGNSA in the germline V gene. The CDR3 spans 14 residues. The CDR3 is CASSLRGGNQPQHF. DNA for the CDR3: TGTGCCAGCAGTTTAAGGGGTGGCAATCAGCCCCAGCATTTT.

This clone was seen a handful of times. The sample has other DNA sequences that encode this CDR3 too. The chain carries TRBV28 and TRBJ2-7; 8 bases are a match to TRBD2. The V and J ends lost 3 bases and 3 bases, in that order; junction bases with no gene match: 4. The CDR3 has 14 residues. Germline V gene sequence: CDR1 MDHEN, CDR2 SYDVKM. The CDR3 DNA reads as TGTGCCAGCAGTTTGACTAGCGACTACTACGAGCAGTACTTC. It translates to CASSLTSDYYEQYF.

The V gene is TRBV28, the J gene TRBJ1-6; maybe TRBD1 (5 bases). The germline V gene has CDR1 MDHEN and CDR2 SYDVKM. Deletions cut 6 bases from V and 9 bases from J, with 21 bases between. The CDR3 totals 16 residues. The CDR3 sequence is CASSLGADWGSSPLHF. The CDR3 nucleotides are TGTGCCAGCAGCCTTGGGGCCGATTGGGGCAGTTCACCCCTCCACTTT.

The genes are TRBV28 and TRBJ1-1; no firm D call. The V gene's germline CDR1 is MDHEN and CDR2 SYDVKM. Between the trimmed V and J ends, which lost 3 bases and 8 bases, there was a span of 7 bases. The CDR3 spans 11 residues. The chain's CDR3 is CASSFSSEAFF. The CDR3 DNA sequence: TGTGCCAGCAGTTTTAGTTCAGAAGCTTTCTTT.

The chain couples TRBV29-1 to TRBJ1-2; 9 bases line up with TRBD1. The germline V gene has CDR1 SQVTM and CDR2 ANQGSEA. The CDR3 totals 11 residues. V trimming: 7 bases; J trimming: 8 bases; junction bases outside the gene matches: 5. CDR3 DNA sequence: TGCAGCGCTGCGGACAGGGGAGGCTACACCTTC. Protein sequence: CSAADRGGYTF.

This rearrangement joins TRBV6-4 to TRBJ2-2; D possibly corresponds to TRBD2 (6 bases). Germline values: CDR1 MRHNA, CDR2 SNTAGT. CDR3 length equals 15 residues. Trimming took off 5 bases at V and 2 bases at J, with 12 bases between the two ends. In DNA form, the CDR3 reads TGTGCCAGCAGTCTTGCGGGGAGCAACACCGGGGAGCTGTTTTTT. It is translated as CASSLAGSNTGELFF.

The chain has TRBV15 and TRBJ2-2, with 8 bases that match TRBD1. The germline CDR1 and CDR2 sequences are LNHNV and YYDKDF (reference sequence). The CDR3 runs to 14 residues. V was clipped by 8 bases and J by 7 bases; unmatched bases: 9. CDR3 loop: CATGQGNSNGELFF. In DNA form, the CDR3 reads TGTGCCACCGGACAGGGAAATTCTAACGGGGAGCTGTTTTTT.